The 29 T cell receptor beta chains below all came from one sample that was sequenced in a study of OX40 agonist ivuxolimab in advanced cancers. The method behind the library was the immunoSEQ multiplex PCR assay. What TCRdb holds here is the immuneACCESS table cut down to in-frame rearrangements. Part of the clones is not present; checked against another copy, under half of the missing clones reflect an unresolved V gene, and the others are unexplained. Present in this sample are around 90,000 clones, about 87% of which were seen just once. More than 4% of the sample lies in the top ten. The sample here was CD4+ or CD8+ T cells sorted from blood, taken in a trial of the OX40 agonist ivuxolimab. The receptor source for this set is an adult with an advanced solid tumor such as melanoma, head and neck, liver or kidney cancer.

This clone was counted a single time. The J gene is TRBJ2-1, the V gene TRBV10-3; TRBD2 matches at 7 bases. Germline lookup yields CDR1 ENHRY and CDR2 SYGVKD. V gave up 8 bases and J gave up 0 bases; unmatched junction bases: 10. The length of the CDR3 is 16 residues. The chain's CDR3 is CAIGDILASSYNEQFF. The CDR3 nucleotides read TGTGCCATCGGAGATATACTAGCGAGCTCCTACAATGAGCAGTTCTTC.

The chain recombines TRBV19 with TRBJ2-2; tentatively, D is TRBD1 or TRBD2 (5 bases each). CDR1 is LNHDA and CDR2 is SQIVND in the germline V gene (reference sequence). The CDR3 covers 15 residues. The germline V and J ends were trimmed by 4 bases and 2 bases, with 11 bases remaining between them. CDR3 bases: TGTGCCAGTAGTACCCCGGGGCATAACACCGGGGAGCTGTTTTTT. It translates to CASSTPGHNTGELFF.

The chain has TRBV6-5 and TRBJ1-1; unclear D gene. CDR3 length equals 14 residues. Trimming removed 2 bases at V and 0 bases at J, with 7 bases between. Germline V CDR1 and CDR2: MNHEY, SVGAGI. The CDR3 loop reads CASSYREMNTEAFF. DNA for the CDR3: TGTGCCAGCAGTTACAGGGAAATGAACACTGAAGCTTTCTTT.

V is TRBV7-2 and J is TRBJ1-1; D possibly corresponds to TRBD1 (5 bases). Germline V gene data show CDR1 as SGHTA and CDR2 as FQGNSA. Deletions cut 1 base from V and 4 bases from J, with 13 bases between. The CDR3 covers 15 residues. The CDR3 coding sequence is TGTGCCAGCAGCTTAGAGGGGCATGCGGGCACTGAAGCTTTCTTT. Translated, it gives CASSLEGHAGTEAFF.

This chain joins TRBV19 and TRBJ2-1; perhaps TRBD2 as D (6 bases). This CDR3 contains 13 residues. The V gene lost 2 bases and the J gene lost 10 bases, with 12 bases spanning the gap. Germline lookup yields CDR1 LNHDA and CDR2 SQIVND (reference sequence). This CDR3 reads CASSIQGRGEQFF. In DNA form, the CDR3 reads TGTGCCAGTAGTATACAGGGCCGGGGGGAGCAGTTCTTC.

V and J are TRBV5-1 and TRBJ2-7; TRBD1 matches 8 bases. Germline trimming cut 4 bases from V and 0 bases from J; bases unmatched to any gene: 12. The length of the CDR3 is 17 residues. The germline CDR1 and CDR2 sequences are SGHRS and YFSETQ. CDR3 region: CASSPGTGALSSYEQYF. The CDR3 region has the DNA TGCGCCAGCAGCCCAGGGACAGGCGCCCTTAGCTCCTACGAGCAGTACTTC. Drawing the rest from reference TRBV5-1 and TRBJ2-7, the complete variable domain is KAGVTQTPRYLIKTRGQQVTLSCSPISGHRSVSWYQQTPGQGLQFLFEYFSETQRNKGNFPGRFSGRQFSNSRSEMNVSTLELGDSALYLCASSPGTGALSSYEQYFGPGTRLTVT.

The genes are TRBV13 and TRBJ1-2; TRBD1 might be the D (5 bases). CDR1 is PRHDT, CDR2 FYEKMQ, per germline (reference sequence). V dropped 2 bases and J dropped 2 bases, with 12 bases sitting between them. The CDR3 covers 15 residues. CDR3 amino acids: CASSLSGKGNYGYTF. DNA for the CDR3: TGTGCCAGCAGCTTATCAGGGAAAGGGAACTATGGCTACACCTTC. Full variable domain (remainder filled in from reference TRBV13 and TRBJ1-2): AAGVIQSPRHLIKEKRETATLKCYPIPRHDTVYWYQQGPGQDPQFLISFYEKMQSDKGSIPDRFSAQQFSDYHSELNMSSLELGDSALYFCASSLSGKGNYGYTFGSGTRLTVV.

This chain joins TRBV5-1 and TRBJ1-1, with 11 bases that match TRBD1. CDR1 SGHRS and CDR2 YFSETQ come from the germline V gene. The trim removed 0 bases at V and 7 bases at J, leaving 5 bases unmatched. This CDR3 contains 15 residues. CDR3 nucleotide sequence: TGCGCCAGCAGCTTGGACGGGACAGGGGGTGTTGAAGCTTTCTTT. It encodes CASSLDGTGGVEAFF.

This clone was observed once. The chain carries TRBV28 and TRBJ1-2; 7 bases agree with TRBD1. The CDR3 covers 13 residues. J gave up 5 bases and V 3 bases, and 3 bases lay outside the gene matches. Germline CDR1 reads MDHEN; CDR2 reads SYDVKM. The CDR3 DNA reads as TGTGCCAGCAGTTTCGGACAGGTTTATGGCTACACCTTC. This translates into CASSFGQVYGYTF.

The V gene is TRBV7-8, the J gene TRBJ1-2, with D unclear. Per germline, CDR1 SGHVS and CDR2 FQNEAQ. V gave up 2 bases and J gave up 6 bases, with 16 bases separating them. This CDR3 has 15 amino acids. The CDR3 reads CASSLSGGSNHGYTF. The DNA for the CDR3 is TGTGCCAGCAGCTTATCGGGAGGCAGCAATCATGGCTACACCTTC.

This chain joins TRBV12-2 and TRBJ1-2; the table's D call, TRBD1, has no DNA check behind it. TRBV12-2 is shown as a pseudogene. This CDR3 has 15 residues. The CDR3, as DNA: TGTGCAAGTCGCCCCTCTGGGACAGGGCTTTATGGCTACACCTTC. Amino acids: CASRPSGTGLYGYTF.

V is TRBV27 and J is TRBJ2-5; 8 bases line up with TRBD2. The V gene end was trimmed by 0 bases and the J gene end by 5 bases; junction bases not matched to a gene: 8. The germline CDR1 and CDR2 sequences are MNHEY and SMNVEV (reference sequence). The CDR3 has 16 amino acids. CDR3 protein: CASSLSTGLGEETQYF. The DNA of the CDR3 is TGTGCCAGCAGTTTATCGACGGGACTAGGGGAGGAGACCCAGTACTTC.

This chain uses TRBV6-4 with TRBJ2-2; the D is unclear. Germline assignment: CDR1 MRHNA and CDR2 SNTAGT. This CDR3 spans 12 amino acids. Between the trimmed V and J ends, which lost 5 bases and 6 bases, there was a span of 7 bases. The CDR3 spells CASSPGPGELFF. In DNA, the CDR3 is TGTGCCAGCAGTCCAGGCCCCGGGGAGCTGTTTTTT.

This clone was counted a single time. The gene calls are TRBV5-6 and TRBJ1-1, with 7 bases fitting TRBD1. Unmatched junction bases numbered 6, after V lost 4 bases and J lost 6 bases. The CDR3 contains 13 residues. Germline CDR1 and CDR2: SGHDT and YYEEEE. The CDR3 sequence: CASSRDRVAEAFF. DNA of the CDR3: TGTGCCAGCAGCCGTGACAGGGTGGCTGAAGCTTTCTTT. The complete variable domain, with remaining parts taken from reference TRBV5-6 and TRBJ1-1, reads DAGVTQSPTHLIKTRGQQVTLRCSPKSGHDTVSWYQQALGQGPQFIFQYYEEEERQRGNFPDRFSGHQFPNYSSELNVNALLLGDSALYLCASSRDRVAEAFFGQGTRLTVV.

CDR3 in amino acids: CASSLDPNTGELFF. The DNA of the CDR3 is TGTGCCAGCAGTTTAGATCCGAACACCGGGGAGCTGTTTTTT. This chain links TRBV27 with TRBJ2-2; D is undetermined. V shed 2 bases and J shed 0 bases, with 4 bases lying between them. This CDR3 has 14 amino acids. CDR1 and CDR2 from the germline V gene are MNHEY and SMNVEV (reference sequence).

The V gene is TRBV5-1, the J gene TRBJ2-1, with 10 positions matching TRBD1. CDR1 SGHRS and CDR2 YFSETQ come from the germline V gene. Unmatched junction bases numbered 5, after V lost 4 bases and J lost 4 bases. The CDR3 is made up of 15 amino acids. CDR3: CASSPGQGVYNEQFF. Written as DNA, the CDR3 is TGCGCCAGCAGCCCCGGACAGGGGGTGTACAATGAGCAGTTCTTC.

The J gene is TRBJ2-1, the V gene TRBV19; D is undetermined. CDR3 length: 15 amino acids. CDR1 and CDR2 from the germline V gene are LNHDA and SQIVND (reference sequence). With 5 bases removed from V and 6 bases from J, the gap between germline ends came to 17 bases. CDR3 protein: CASSPIQLLSNEQFF. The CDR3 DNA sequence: TGTGCCAGTAGTCCGATCCAGCTTTTAAGCAATGAGCAGTTCTTC.

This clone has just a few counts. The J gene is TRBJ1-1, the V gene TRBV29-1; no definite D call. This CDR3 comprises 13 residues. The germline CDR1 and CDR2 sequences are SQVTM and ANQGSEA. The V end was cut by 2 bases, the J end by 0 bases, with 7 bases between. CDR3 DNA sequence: TGCAGCGTTGAAAGGGCTATGAACACTGAAGCTTTCTTT. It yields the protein CSVERAMNTEAFF.

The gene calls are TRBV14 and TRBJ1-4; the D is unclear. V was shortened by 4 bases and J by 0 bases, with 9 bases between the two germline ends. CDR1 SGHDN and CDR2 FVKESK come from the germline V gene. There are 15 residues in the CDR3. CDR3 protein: CASSRDISTNEKLFF. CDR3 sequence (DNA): TGTGCCAGCAGCCGCGACATTTCAACTAATGAAAAACTGTTTTTT.

CDR3 nucleotide sequence: TGTGCCAGCAGCCCTCAAGGGAAGGGCGGGAGCTTCTCCTACAATGAGCAGTTCTTC. It yields the protein CASSPQGKGGSFSYNEQFF. The chain carries TRBV9 and TRBJ2-1; 7 bases match TRBD2. The CDR3 extends over 19 amino acids. With V trimmed by 4 bases and J by 0 bases, 16 bases remained unmatched. CDR1 is SGDLS and CDR2 is YYNGEE in the germline V gene.

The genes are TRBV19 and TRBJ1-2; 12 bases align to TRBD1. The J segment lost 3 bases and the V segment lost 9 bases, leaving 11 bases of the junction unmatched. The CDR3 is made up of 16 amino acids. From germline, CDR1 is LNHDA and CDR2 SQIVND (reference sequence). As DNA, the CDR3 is TGTGCCAGCAGGTCCCGGGACAGGGGGCTCGACTATGGCTACACCTTC. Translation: CASRSRDRGLDYGYTF.

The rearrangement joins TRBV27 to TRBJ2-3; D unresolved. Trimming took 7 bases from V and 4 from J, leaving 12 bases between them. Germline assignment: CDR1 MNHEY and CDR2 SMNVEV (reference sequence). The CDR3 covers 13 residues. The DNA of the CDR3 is TGTGCCAGCAATTCCCACCCCCCAGATACGCAGTATTTT. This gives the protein CASNSHPPDTQYF.

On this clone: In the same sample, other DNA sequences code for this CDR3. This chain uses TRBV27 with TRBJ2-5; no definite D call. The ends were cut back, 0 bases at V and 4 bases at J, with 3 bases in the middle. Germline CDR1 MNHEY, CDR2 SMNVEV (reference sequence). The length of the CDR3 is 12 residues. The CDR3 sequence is CASSLSGETQYF. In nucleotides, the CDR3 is TGTGCCAGCAGTTTATCGGGAGAGACCCAGTACTTC.

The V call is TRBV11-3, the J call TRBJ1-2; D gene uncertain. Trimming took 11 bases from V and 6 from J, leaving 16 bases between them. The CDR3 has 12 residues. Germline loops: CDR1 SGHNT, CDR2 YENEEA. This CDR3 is CASSTFKDGYTF. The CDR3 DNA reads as TGTGCCTCCTCGACATTCAAGGATGGCTACACCTTC.

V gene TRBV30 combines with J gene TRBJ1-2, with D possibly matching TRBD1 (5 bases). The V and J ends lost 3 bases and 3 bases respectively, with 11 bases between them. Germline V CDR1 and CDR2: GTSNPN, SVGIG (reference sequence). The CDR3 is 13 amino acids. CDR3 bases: TGTGCCTGGAGCGTCCTGGGGGACTATGGCTACACCTTC. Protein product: CAWSVLGDYGYTF.

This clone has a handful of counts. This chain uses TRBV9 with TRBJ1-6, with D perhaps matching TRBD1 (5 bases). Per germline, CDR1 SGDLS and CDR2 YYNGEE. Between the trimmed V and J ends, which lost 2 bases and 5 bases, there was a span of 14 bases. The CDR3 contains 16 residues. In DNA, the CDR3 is TGTGCCAGCAGCGTCGGGTGGGGGATGGATAATTCACCCCTCCACTTT. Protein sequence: CASSVGWGMDNSPLHF.

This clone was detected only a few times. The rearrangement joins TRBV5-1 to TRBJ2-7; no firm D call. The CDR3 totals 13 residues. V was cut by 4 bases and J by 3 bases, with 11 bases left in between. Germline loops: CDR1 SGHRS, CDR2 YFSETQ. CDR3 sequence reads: CASSLERNYEQYV. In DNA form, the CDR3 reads TGCGCCAGCAGCCTGGAGAGAAACTACGAGCAGTACGTC.

The CDR3 nucleotides are TGTGCCTGGGACAGGTCCCAAAACACCATATATTTT. It is translated as CAWDRSQNTIYF. The J gene is TRBJ1-3, the V gene TRBV30; D is possibly TRBD1 (6 bases). CDR3 length: 12 amino acids. CDR1 is GTSNPN and CDR2 is SVGIG in the germline V gene (reference sequence). V lost 5 bases, J lost 6 bases, and 11 bases lay in between. Together with reference TRBV30 and TRBJ1-3, the CDR3 gives the full variable domain: SQTIHQWPATLVQPVGSPLSLECTVEGTSNPNLYWYRQAAGRGLQLLFYSVGIGQISSEVPQNLSASRPQDRQFILSSKKLLLSDSGFYLCAWDRSQNTIYFGEGSWLTVV.

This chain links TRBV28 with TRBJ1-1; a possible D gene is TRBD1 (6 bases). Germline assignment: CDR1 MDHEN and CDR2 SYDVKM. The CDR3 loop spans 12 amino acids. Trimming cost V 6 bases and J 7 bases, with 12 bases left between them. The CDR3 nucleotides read TGTGCCAGCAGGACAGGATTGGTTGAAGCTTTCTTT. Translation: CASRTGLVEAFF. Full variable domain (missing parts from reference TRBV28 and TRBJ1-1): DVKVTQSSRYLVKRTGEKVFLECVQDMDHENMFWYRQDPGLGLRLIYFSYDVKMKEKGDIPEGYSVSREKKERFSLILESASTNQTSMYLCASRTGLVEAFFGQGTRLTVV.